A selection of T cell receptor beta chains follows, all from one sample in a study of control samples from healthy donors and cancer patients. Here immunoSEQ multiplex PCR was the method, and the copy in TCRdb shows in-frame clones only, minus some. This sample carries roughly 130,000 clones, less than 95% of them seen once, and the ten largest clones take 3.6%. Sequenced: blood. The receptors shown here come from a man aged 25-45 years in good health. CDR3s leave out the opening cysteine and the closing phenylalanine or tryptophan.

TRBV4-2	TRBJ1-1	ASSQDAGGHNTEAF
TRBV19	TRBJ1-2	ASSMWWRRLEGYT
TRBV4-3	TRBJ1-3	ASSQGQHETGRYGNTIY
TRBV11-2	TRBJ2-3	ASSLTGGVTDTQY
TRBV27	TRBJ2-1	ASSFAIYNEQF
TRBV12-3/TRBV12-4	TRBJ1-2	ASSLGGIDGYT
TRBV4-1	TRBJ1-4	ASSQATVPRLF
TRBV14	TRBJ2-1	ASSRLLGQGFDEQF
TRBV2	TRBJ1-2	ASRAPQVYGYT
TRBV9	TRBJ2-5	ASSSGLQETQY
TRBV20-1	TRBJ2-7	SAIRTEGQY
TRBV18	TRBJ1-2	ASSPPGAEINDYGYT
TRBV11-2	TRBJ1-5	ASSGTFNQPQH
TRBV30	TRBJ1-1	AQKGGGTEAF
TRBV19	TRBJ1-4	ASRDRPDPHEKLF
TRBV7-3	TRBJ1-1	ASSFTGQMNTEAF
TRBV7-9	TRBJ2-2	ASSGDGYRTGELF
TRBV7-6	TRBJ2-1	ASSFTGTGNYEQF
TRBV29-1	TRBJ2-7	SVESGGNEQY
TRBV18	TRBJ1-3	ASSSGLGNTIY
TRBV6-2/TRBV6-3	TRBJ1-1	ASSFPGHGGFLGNTEAF
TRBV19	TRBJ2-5	ATRFNRDRGRETQY
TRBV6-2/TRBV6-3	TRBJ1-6	ASNPDATVYNSPLH
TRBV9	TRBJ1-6	ASSVAGTESSPLH
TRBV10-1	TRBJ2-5	ASSELPAPQETQY
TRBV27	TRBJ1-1	ASSYAPRLIRVGTEAF
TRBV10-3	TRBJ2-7	AIRTGQTYEQY
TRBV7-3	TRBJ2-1	ASSPTPGYEQF
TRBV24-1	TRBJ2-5	ATSELLGRWETQY
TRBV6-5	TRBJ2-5	ASSYIPGETQY
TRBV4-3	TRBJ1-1	ASSQGGRENTEAF
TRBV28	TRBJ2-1	ASSLWGKDFPHNEQF
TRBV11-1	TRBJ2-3	ASRAFTSTDTQY
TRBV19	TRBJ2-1	ASSPPGDEQF
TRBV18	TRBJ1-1	ASSPGTGAGGTEAF
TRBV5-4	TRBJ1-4	ASSSQGGQGEKLF
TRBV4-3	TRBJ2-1	ASSQSTGGGFWEQF
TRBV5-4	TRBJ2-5	ASSTRTSGGRETQY
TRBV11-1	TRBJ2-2	ASSLGGTGELF
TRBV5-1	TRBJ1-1	ASSSPRESTEAF
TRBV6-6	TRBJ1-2	ASSYSAGDGYT
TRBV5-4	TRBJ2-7	ASSSSGTIYEQY